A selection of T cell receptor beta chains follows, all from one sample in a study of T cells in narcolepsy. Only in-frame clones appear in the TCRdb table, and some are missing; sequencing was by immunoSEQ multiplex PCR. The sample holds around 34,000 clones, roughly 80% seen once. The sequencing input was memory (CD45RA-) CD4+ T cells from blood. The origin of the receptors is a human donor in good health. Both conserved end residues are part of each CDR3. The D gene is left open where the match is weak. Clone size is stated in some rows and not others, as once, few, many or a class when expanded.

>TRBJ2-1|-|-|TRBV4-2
TGTGCCAGCAAGGCCCCCCGGCAGTTCTTC
CASKAPRQFF
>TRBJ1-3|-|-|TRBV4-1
TGCGCCAGCAGCCAGGCGCTAACAGGGACCGGAGGTGGAAACACCATATATTTT
CASSQALTGTGGGNTIYF
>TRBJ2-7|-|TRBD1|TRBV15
TGTGCCACCAGCAGACCGGTTGGACAGGGAGGCTACGAGCAGTACTTC
CATSRPVGQGGYEQYF
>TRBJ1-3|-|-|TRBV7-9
TGTGCCAGCAGGGACTCTGGAAACACCATATATTTT
CASRDSGNTIYF
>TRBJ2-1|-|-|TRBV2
TGTGCCAGCAGTGAATTTGGATCTTCCAACTACAATGAGCAGTTCTTC
CASSEFGSSNYNEQFF
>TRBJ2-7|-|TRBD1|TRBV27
TGTGCCAGCAGAAAGGGACAGGGGAGGTTCTACGAGCAGTACTTC
CASRKGQGRFYEQYF
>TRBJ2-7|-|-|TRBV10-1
TGCGCCAGCGATACAACCCACCGGGACACTTCCTACGAGCAGTACTTC
CASDTTHRDTSYEQYF
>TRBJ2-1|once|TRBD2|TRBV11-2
TGTGCCAGCAGCCCGGGTTACCGCGGGAGCTACAATGAGCAGTTCTTC
CASSPGYRGSYNEQFF
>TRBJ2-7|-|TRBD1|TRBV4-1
TGCGCCAGCAGCCAAGTGTTCCCGGGACAGGGTTCCTACGAGCAGTACTTC
CASSQVFPGQGSYEQYF
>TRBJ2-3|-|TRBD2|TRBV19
TGTGCCAGTAGGGGGACTAGCGGGAGACTAGCGACAGATACGCAGTATTTT
CASRGTSGRLATDTQYF
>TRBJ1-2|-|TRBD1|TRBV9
TGTGCCAGCAGCGGACTAGGACAGGGGGCCATATTAGGCGGCTACACCTTC
CASSGLGQGAILGGYTF
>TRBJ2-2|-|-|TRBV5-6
TGTGCCAGCAGCTGGGACCTGCGGACCGGGGAGCTGTTTTTT
CASSWDLRTGELFF
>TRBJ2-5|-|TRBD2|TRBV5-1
TGCGCCAGCAGCTCAATCCCTAGCGGGAGGAAGTTGGAGACCCAGTACTTC
CASSSIPSGRKLETQYF
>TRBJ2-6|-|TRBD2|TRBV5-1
TGCGCCAGCACCCCGGGGGGTTCCTCTGGGGCCAACGTCCTGACTTTC
CASTPGGSSGANVLTF
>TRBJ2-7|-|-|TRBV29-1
TGCAGCGTTGTCAGGTCAGACAACGAGCAGTACTTC
CSVVRSDNEQYF
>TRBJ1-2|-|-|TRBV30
TGTGCCTGGAGTGCCAACACTCTTGGCTACACCTTC
CAWSANTLGYTF
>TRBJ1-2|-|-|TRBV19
TGTGCCAGTAGTCGGGGGCTCGAGGCTGGCTACACCTTC
CASSRGLEAGYTF
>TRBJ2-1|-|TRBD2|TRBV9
TGTGCCAGCAGCGCCGGGAGGGCGTCCTACAATGAGCAGTTCTTC
CASSAGRASYNEQFF
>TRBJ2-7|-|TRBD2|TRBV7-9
TGTGCCAGCAGCCAAGGACTAGCGGAAGGAGGCTCCTACGAGCAGTACTTC
CASSQGLAEGGSYEQYF
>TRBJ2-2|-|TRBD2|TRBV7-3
TGTGCCAGCGCTGCTAGCGGGAACACCGGGGAGCTGTTTTTT
CASAASGNTGELFF
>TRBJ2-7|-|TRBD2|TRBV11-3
TGTGCCAGCAGCTTAGATGGGACTAGCGTCTACGAGCAGTACTTC
CASSLDGTSVYEQYF
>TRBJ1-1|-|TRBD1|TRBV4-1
TGCGCCAGCAGCAAAGGAGGGGACAGGGGGACGAACACTGAAGCTTTCTTT
CASSKGGDRGTNTEAFF
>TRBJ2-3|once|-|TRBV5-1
TGCGCCAGCAGCTTCAGCGGGACAAATACGCAGTATTTT
CASSFSGTNTQYF
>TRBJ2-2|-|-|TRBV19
TGTGCCATCGCCGCCCGCACCGGGGAGCTGTTTTTT
CAIAARTGELFF
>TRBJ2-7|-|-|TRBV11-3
TGTGCCAGCAGCTTAGCGGGTAGCTACGAGCAGTACTTC
CASSLAGSYEQYF
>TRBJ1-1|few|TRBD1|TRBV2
TGTGCCAGCAGGCCCCGCTCGAATACAGGGGGCGGGTCGACTGAAGCTTTCTTT
CASRPRSNTGGGSTEAFF
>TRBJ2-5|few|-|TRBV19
TGTGCCAGTAGGGCCCTAAGACAAGCACAAGAGACCCAGTACTTC
CASRALRQAQETQYF
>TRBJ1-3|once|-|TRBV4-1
TGCGCCAGCAGCCACGGATTAGAGACCCCTGGAAACACCATATATTTT
CASSHGLETPGNTIYF
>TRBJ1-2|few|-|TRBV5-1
TGCGCCAGCAGCTCCCGGGTGAACTATGGCTACACCTTC
CASSSRVNYGYTF
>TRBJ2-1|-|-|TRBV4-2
TGTGCCAGCAGCCAAGAGGGACTCTACAATGAGCAGTTCTTC
CASSQEGLYNEQFF
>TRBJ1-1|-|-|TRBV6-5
TGTGCCAGCAGTTACGGCGGCGCTGAGGTCCCAGCTTTCTTT
CASSYGGAEVPAFF
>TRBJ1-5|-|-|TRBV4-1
TGCGCCAGCAGCCAACATAGCAATCAGCCCCAGCATTTT
CASSQHSNQPQHF
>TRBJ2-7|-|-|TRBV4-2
TGTGCCAGCAGCCAAGAGGGTCCGGGGGTCTACGAGCAGTACTTC
CASSQEGPGVYEQYF
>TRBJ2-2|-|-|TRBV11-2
TGTGCCAGCACCCTGGGGACGGCTGCGAACACCGGGGAGCTGTTTTTT
CASTLGTAANTGELFF
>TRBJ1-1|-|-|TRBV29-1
TGCAGCGTTGAGCGTATGGGCCTTGAAGCTTTCTTT
CSVERMGLEAFF
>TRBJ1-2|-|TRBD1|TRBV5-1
TGCGCCAGCAGCTCATCCGGACAGGGCTATGGCTACACCTTC
CASSSSGQGYGYTF
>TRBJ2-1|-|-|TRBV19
TGTGCCAGTAGTACCGGGCGCAATGAGCAGTTCTTC
CASSTGRNEQFF
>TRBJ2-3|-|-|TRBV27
TGTGCCAGCAGTTTAATGCTAGAGATTAGCCCAGATACGCAGTATTTT
CASSLMLEISPDTQYF
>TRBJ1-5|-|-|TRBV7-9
TGTGCCAGCAGCTTAACGGCCGGACCGGGTGGCAATCAGCCCCAGCATTTT
CASSLTAGPGGNQPQHF
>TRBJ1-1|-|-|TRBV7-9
TGTGCCAGCAGCCCAGGGTCCCAGGGTTGGGCTTTCTTT
CASSPGSQGWAFF
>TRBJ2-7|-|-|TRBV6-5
TGTGCCAGCAGTCGTCTAGCAGACTACGAGCAGTACTTC
CASSRLADYEQYF
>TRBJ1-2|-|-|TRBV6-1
TGTGCCAGTATGCCCAGGAACTATGGCTACACCTTC
CASMPRNYGYTF
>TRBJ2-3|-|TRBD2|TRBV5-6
TGTGCCAGCAGCACCGGGACTAGCGGGAGCGCAGATACGCAGTATTTT
CASSTGTSGSADTQYF
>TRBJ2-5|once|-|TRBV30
TGTGCCTGGAGACGCAGGGGTGGTGAGACCCAGTACTTC
CAWRRRGGETQYF
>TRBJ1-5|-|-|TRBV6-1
TGTGCCAGCAGTGAATCAGGGAGCAATCAGCCCCAGCATTTT
CASSESGSNQPQHF
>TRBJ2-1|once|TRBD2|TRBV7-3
TGTGCCAGCAGCCGCCCGGGAGGTGAGCAGTTCTTC
CASSRPGGEQFF
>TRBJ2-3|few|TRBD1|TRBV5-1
TGCGCCAGCAGACCGGGACAGCGCACAGATACGCAGTATTTT
CASRPGQRTDTQYF
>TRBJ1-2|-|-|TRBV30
TGTGCCTGGAGTCCTAACTATGGCTACACCTTC
CAWSPNYGYTF
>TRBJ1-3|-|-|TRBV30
TGTGCCTGGGGAGGATCCGTGGGAAACACCATATATTTT
CAWGGSVGNTIYF
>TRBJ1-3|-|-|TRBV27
TGTGCCAGCAGTTTAAAAGGGCAGGTCACCACGGGAAACACCATATATTTT
CASSLKGQVTTGNTIYF
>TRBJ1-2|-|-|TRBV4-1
TGCGCCAGCAGCCCCCAGGGGTCCTATGGCTACACCTTC
CASSPQGSYGYTF
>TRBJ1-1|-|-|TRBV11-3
TGTGCCAGCAGCCTTACGCAGGGGAGGACTGAAGCTTTCTTT
CASSLTQGRTEAFF
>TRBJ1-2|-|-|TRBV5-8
TGTGCCAGCAGCTTGGCAGGGACTGGGGGCTACACCTTC
CASSLAGTGGYTF
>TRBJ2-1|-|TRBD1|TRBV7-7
TGTGCCAGCAGCTTGTCAGGACAGGGGACGGATGAGCAGTTCTTC
CASSLSGQGTDEQFF
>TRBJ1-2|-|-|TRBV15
TGTGCCGCCAGCAGGGGTAGAGGATCCTATGGCTACACCTTC
CAASRGRGSYGYTF
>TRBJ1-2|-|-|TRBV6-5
TGTGCCAGCAGTGAAGACGGATTCAGGGGCTACACCTTC
CASSEDGFRGYTF
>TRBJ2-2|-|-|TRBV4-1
TGCGCCAGCAGCCAACCACCCCAGCGGACTGTGGACGGGGAGCTGTTTTTT
CASSQPPQRTVDGELFF
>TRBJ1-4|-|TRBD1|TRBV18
TGTGCCAGCTCACTCCGCAGACAGGGGGAAAATGAAAAACTGTTTTTT
CASSLRRQGENEKLFF
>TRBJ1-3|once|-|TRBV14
TGTGCCAGCAGCCAAGATTATGACGGCTATGGAAACACCATATATTTT
CASSQDYDGYGNTIYF
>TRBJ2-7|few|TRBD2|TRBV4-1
TGCGCCAGCAGCCCTTCCGGACTAGCGGGAGGGGGGCGTGACGAGCAGTACTTC
CASSPSGLAGGGRDEQYF